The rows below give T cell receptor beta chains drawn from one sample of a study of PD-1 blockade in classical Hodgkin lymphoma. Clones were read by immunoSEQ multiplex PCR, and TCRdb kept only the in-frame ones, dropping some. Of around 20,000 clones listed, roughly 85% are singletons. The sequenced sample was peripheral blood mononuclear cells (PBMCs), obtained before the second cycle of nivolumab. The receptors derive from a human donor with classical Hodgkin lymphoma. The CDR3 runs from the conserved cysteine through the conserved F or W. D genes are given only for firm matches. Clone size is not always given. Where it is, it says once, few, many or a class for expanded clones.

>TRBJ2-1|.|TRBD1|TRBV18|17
TGTGCCAGCTCCGCCGCCCCGACAGGGTTGGCCTTCAATGAGCAGTTCTTC
CASSAAPTGLAFNEQFF
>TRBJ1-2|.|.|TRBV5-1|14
TGCGCCAGCAGCTTCAGTGGGGGCGACTATGGCTACACCTTC
CASSFSGGDYGYTF
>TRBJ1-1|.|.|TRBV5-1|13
TGCGCCAGCAGCTTGGAGCCCCAGACAGAAGCTTTCTTT
CASSLEPQTEAFF
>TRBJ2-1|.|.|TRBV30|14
TGTGCCTGGAGGCAGGGTCTGGGCTACAATGAGCAGTTCTTC
CAWRQGLGYNEQFF
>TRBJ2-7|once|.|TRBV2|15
TGTGCCAGCAGTGACCTCCGGGACGGGCCCTACGAGCAGTACTTC
CASSDLRDGPYEQYF
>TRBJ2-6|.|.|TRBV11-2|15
TGTGCCAGCAGCTTAGCCGGTTATGGGGCCAACGTCCTGACTTTC
CASSLAGYGANVLTF
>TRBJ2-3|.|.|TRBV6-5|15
TGTGCCAGCAGTTCGGCAGGGGTTCCCACAGATACGCAGTATTTT
CASSSAGVPTDTQYF
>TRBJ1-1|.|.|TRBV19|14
TGTGCCAGTCAAAAATCGGGTTTGAACACTGAAGCTTTCTTT
CASQKSGLNTEAFF
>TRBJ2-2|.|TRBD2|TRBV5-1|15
TGCGCCAGCACCCAGGGACTAGCGGGGACCGGGGAGCTGTTTTTT
CASTQGLAGTGELFF
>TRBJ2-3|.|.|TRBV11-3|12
TGTGCCAGCAGCTTAGGTTCGGATACGCAGTATTTT
CASSLGSDTQYF
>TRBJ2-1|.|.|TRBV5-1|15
TGCGCCAGCAGCAAACAGGGAGGGGACTACAATGAGCAGTTCTTC
CASSKQGGDYNEQFF
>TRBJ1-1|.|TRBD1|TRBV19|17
TGTGCCAGTAGTATACCCCCCGTCAACAGGGGGCGTACTGAAGCTTTCTTT
CASSIPPVNRGRTEAFF
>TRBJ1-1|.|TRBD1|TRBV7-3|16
TGTGCCAGCAGCCTCCCGGAAGACAGGGAATACACTGAAGCTTTCTTT
CASSLPEDREYTEAFF
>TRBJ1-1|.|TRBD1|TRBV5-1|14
TGCGCCAGCAGCTTTTCAGGGGGAATCACTGAAGCTTTCTTT
CASSFSGGITEAFF
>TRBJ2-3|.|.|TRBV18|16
TGTGCCAGCTCAACCAGGGATGGAGGGAACACAGATACGCAGTATTTT
CASSTRDGGNTDTQYF
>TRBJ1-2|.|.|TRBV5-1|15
TGCGCCAGCAGCTTGCAGGGAAACTCTAACTATGGCTACACCTTC
CASSLQGNSNYGYTF
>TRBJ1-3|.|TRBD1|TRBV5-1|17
TGCGCCAGCAGCGCCCGGGACAGGTTGGACTCTGGAAACACCATATATTTT
CASSARDRLDSGNTIYF
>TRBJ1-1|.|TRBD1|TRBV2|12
TGTGCCAGCAGGGGACAGGGAACTGAAGCTTTCTTT
CASRGQGTEAFF
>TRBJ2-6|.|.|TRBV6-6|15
TGTGCCAGCAACCCAGGCCACTCTGGGGCCAACGTCCTGACTTTC
CASNPGHSGANVLTF
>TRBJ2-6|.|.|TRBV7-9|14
TGTGCCAGCAGCAGGGGAACTGGGGCCAACGTCCTGACTTTC
CASSRGTGANVLTF
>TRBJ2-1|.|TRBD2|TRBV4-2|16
TGTGCCAGCAGCCAAGCTGGACTAGCGGGGGGGCTTGAGCAGTTCTTC
CASSQAGLAGGLEQFF
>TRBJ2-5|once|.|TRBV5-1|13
TGCGCCAGCAGACTAGGGACCCAAGAGACCCAGTACTTC
CASRLGTQETQYF
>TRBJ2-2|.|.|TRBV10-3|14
TGTGCCATCAGTGAGTCGACTTCCACCGGGGAGCTGTTTTTT
CAISESTSTGELFF
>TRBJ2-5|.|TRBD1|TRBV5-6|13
TGTGCCAGCAGCTTCGGACAGGTCGGGACCCAGTACTTC
CASSFGQVGTQYF
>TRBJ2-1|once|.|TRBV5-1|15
TGCGCCAGCAGCTTTGCCGACGCGTGGTACAATGAGCAGTTCTTC
CASSFADAWYNEQFF
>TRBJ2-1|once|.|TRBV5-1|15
TGCGCCAGCAGCTTGGCTGGAACGGAATACAATGAGCAGTTCTTC
CASSLAGTEYNEQFF
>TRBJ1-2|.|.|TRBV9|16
TGTGCCAGCAGCAACCGGGACTACCCATCTAACTATGGCTACACCTTC
CASSNRDYPSNYGYTF
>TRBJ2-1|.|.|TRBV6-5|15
TGTGCCAGCAGATACTCGGGGGTGGGGTACAATGAGCAGTTCTTC
CASRYSGVGYNEQFF
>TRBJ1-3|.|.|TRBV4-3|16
TGCGCCAGCAGCCAAGATGCGGACACCTCTGGAAACACCATATATTTT
CASSQDADTSGNTIYF
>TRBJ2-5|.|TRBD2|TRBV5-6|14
TGTGCCAGCAGCCGACTAGCGGAGGGAGAGACCCAGTACTTC
CASSRLAEGETQYF
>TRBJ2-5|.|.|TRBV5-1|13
TGCGCCAGCAGCGCAAGGACAGAAGAGACCCAGTACTTC
CASSARTEETQYF
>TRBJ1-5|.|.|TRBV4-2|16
TGTGCCAGCAGCCAACTGGCGAGGGGAGGGGGTCAGCCCCAGCATTTT
CASSQLARGGGQPQHF
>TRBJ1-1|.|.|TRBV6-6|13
TGTGCCAGCCTCGGACACAAGAGCACTGAAGCTTTCTTT
CASLGHKSTEAFF
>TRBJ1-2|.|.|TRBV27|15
TGTGCCAGCAGTCCCCCACGAACAGGGTCCTATGGCTACACCTTC
CASSPPRTGSYGYTF
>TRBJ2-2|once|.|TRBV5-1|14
TGCGCCAGCAGCTTGTTGGGGGCCGGCGGGGAGCTGTTTTTT
CASSLLGAGGELFF
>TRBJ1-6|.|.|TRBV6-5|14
TGTGCCAGCAGCAGAGACAGCAATAATTCACCCCTCCACTTT
CASSRDSNNSPLHF
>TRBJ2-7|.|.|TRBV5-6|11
TGTGCCAGCAGCTTCTCCTACGAGCAGTACTTC
CASSFSYEQYF
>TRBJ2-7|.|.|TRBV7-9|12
TGTGCCAGCAGCTTAGTCGGTTACGAGCAGTACTTC
CASSLVGYEQYF
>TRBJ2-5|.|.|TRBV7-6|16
TGTGCCAGCAGCTTGACCCCGGAAGGGTGGGTAGAGACCCAGTACTTC
CASSLTPEGWVETQYF
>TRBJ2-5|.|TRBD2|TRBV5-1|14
TGCGCCAGCAGCTTGGCCGGGGGGCAAGAGACCCAGTACTTC
CASSLAGGQETQYF
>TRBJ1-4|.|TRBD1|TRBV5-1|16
TGCGCCAGCAGCGCTACGGGACAGGGACCAAATGAAAAACTGTTTTTT
CASSATGQGPNEKLFF
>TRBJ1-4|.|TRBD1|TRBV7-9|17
TGTGCCAGCAGCTTAGTTCTAAAGACAGGGGGTTCTGAAAAACTGTTTTTT
CASSLVLKTGGSEKLFF
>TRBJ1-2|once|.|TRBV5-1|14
TGCGCCAGCAGCTTGGCGAAGTCAGACTATGGCTACACCTTC
CASSLAKSDYGYTF
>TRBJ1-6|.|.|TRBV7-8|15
TGTGCCAGCAGCTTAGTGGCATTAGATAATTCACCCCTCCACTTT
CASSLVALDNSPLHF
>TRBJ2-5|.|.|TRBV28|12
TGTGCCAGCAAGAGGGGTCTGGAGACCCAGTACTTC
CASKRGLETQYF